Included here is one TCR beta chain sequence, with context. This clone came up once. No cognate antigen has been identified for it. The input lacks base qualities; no much larger clone sits a single base away. The data are from a study of Ad26.COV2.S vaccination and SARS-CoV-2 variants (dated by TCRdb to the early 2020s). Regarding the study in general: Donors in the vaccine arm were drawn from COV1001, a phase I-IIa trial of Ad26.COV2.S in healthy adults that was multicentre, randomized, double-blind and placebo-controlled. The TCR-sequenced set comprised about 32 samples: some 20 Ad26.COV2.S vaccine recipients, 5 placebo recipients and 8 SARS-CoV-2 convalescent individuals. Ad26.COV2.S was administered intramuscularly at a dose of 5x10^10 or 1x10^11 viral particles, either as one shot or as two shots given 56 days apart. Blinding of investigators to trial group allocation was maintained during experiments and outcome assessment. The specificity and breadth of SARS-CoV-2-reactive T cell receptors after Ad26.COV2.S vaccination were assessed by TCRbeta repertoire sequencing. Trial participants were randomized into five groups of five: low-dose or high-dose Ad26.COV2.S given once or twice, or placebo on both occasions. Summary of the overall study and its limitations: It was noted by the authors that total T cell responses may have been underestimated by the TCR breadth and depth analyses. Comparable non-spike TCR breadth was observed between vaccine and placebo recipients, consistent with only spike being contained in the vaccine. The study was not powered to compare responses between vaccine doses or regimens. Ad26.COV2.S recipients had higher spike-specific TCR breadth than placebo recipients (P = 0.0014). After vaccination, substantial breadth of spike-specific CD8+ and CD4+ T cell responses was reported.

Read against the paper, the sample's treatment or condition label means: approximately 18 received Ad26.COV2.S at low or high dose, single or two shots; five or six received placebo; per-sample allocation not given. Repertoires of vaccine and placebo recipients were sequenced from samples collected on day 63 after the first injection. In Cohort 1b, 25 adults aged 18-55 years were enrolled at a single site in Boston, USA, between 29 July and 7 August 2020. Ad26.COV2.S was a replication-incompetent adenovirus type 26 vector that expressed a prefusion-stabilized SARS-CoV-2 spike protein derived from the original Wuhan strain. The CDR3 runs 14 amino acids, cysteine and phenylalanine included. CDR3 DNA only is kept here, 42 bases in frame from base 1. Trimming at the junction amounts to 2 bases on V and 4 bases on J, and the germline ends lie 12 bases apart. Sequences SGDLS (CDR1) and YYNGEE (CDR2) are obtained from the germline V gene.

The immunoSEQ Assay was the method used to sequence TCRbeta CDR3 regions. After extraction, genomic DNA underwent amplification by bias-controlled multiplex PCR, followed by high-throughput sequencing. In the original analysis: To quantify the absolute abundance of every unique TCRbeta CDR3 region, sequences were collapsed and filtered. T cell fraction was estimated by normalizing TCRbeta template counts to usable DNA, with usable DNA measured through amplification of reference genes found in all nucleated cells. Repertoire TCRs were annotated as SARS-CoV-2-specific when V gene, CDR3 amino acid sequence and J gene were exactly matched to a known reactive TCR set. The reference SARS-CoV-2 TCR set came from MIRA and was filtered for enrichment in COVID-19-positive ImmuneCODE repertoires, removing public or cross-reactive TCRs. Using the MIRA antigens, annotated TCRs were further analysed by specific ORF or by position within an ORF. Breadth was defined as annotated unique rearrangements over total unique productive rearrangements; depth was the summed frequency of those rearrangements. Two-sided Wilcoxon rank-sum tests were used to compare TCR breadth between groups. TCRdb stores this immuneACCESS table with in-frame sequences only. Part of the clones is absent; in the studies checked, under half of the shortfall reflects unresolved V genes, and no reason is known for the rest. That table gives V, J and clone size, and the DNA gave D and trimming. The sample has some 450,000 clones on record, about 90% of them singletons. The top ten hold 4.3% of the sample.

The rearrangement joined TRBV9 to TRBJ2-5; no confident D gene assignment can be made. This specimen was peripheral blood, taken in a trial of Ad26.COV2.S vaccine versus placebo. This clonotype was obtained from a person between 18 and 65 years old who received the Ad26.COV2.S COVID-19 vaccine or a placebo. The CDR3 protein: CASSVRSSGETQYF. In nucleotide form, the sequence is TGTGCCAGCAGCGTGAGGAGCAGTGGAGAGACCCAGTACTTC.